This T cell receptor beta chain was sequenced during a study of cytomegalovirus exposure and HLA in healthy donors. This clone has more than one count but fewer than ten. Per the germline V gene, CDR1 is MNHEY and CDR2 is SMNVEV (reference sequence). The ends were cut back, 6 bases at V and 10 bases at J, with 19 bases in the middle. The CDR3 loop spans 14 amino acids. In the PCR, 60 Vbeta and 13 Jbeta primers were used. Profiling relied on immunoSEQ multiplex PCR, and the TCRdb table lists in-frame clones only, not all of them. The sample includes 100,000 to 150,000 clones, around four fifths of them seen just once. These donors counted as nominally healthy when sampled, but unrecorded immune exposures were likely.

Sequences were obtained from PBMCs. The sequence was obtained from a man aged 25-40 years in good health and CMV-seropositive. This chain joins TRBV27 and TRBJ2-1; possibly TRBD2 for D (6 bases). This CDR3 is CASSKIAGGIEQFF. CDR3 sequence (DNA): TGTGCCAGCAGCAAAATAGCCGGGGGAATCGAGCAGTTCTTC.